The rows below give T cell receptor beta chains drawn from one sample of a study of T cell changes during pregnancy in multiple sclerosis. The table came from immunoSEQ multiplex PCR; TCRdb's copy has only in-frame clones and leaves some out. The sample holds fewer than 85,000 clones; 70% to 90% are singletons and the top ten take about 1.9%. The sample was peripheral blood, taken before pregnancy. Every receptor here comes from a female donor with multiple sclerosis, enrolled in a pregnancy study. The conserved cysteine and the conserved F or W are not part of the CDR3 here. The D gene is left open where the match is weak.

d_call | j_call | v_call | cdr3_length | cdr3_aa
TRBD2 | TRBJ2-7 | TRBV29-1 | 11 | SVLGLAVYEQY
. | TRBJ2-2 | TRBV7-2 | 10 | ASSQYTGELF
TRBD1 | TRBJ1-6 | TRBV25-1 | 14 | ASSDPVTGRGSPLH
. | TRBJ1-2 | TRBV23-1 | 15 | ASTRSGALGAIYGYT
TRBD2 | TRBJ2-7 | TRBV27 | 12 | ASSLASGSYEQY
. | TRBJ1-5 | TRBV2 | 12 | ASSPERGNQPQH
. | TRBJ2-5 | TRBV10-2 | 18 | ASSAMTRRGAIRLQETQY
. | TRBJ1-4 | TRBV28 | 14 | ASSLVGHTTNEKLF
. | TRBJ1-5 | TRBV27 | 14 | ASSRFPRVGNQPQH
TRBD1 | TRBJ2-4 | TRBV4-3 | 17 | ASSQGYEQGHLAKNIQY
TRBD1 | TRBJ2-7 | TRBV27 | 15 | ASSLLGAGTGSHEQY
. | TRBJ2-6 | TRBV18 | 11 | ASMYSGANVLT
. | TRBJ1-1 | TRBV9 | 11 | ASSVVSGTEAF
. | TRBJ1-4 | TRBV11-2 | 14 | ASRLNRVGTNEKLF
. | TRBJ2-7 | TRBV7-3 | 13 | ASSFGGDSSYEQY
. | TRBJ2-1 | TRBV5-1 | 13 | ASSLEGGSYNEQF
. | TRBJ1-2 | TRBV20-1 | 9 | SASSGDGYT
. | TRBJ2-7 | TRBV7-9 | 14 | ASRLWGGSRNYEQY
. | TRBJ2-1 | TRBV7-2 | 11 | ASSFGPYNEQF
. | TRBJ2-2 | TRBV10-3 | 13 | ATALVEANTGELF
TRBD2 | TRBJ2-1 | TRBV6-1 | 13 | ASSELAGGHNEQF
TRBD2 | TRBJ2-5 | TRBV7-8 | 15 | ASSLGVAGGPQETQY
. | TRBJ2-1 | TRBV18 | 14 | ASSPPTGGRVPREF
. | TRBJ2-3 | TRBV6-5 | 12 | ASKAANFLGAQY
TRBD2 | TRBJ2-3 | TRBV28 | 13 | ASRGRGGDTDTQY
. | TRBJ1-1 | TRBV6-1 | 14 | ASSENVRGLNTEAF
. | TRBJ1-5 | TRBV2 | 13 | ASSEMTEGNQPQH
. | TRBJ2-1 | TRBV5-6 | 13 | ASSFLTGLPNEQF
. | TRBJ1-1 | TRBV7-8 | 14 | ASSLEGPLGDTEAF
TRBD1 | TRBJ1-6 | TRBV5-1 | 13 | ASSLYQGDYSPLH
. | TRBJ1-1 | TRBV27 | 13 | ASSRVAGPNTEAF
. | TRBJ1-3 | TRBV7-7 | 16 | ASSLFDGRPLSGNTIY
. | TRBJ2-5 | TRBV9 | 12 | ASSERGHLETQY
TRBD2 | TRBJ2-7 | TRBV4-1 | 13 | ASSRLAADVYEQY
TRBD1 | TRBJ1-1 | TRBV30 | 13 | AWSASDRGITEAF
TRBD1 | TRBJ1-2 | TRBV18 | 14 | ASSPRPPSGGGGYT
TRBD1 | TRBJ1-6 | TRBV5-4 | 15 | ASSPTPRQGRTSPLH
TRBD2 | TRBJ2-5 | TRBV5-1 | 14 | ASSLGQLAGGETQY
. | TRBJ1-1 | TRBV28 | 11 | ASSLESNTEAF
TRBD1 | TRBJ1-2 | TRBV7-3 | 13 | ASSLTGQSNYGYT
TRBD1 | TRBJ1-1 | TRBV18 | 19 | ASSPTPAVLVGQGANTEAF
. | TRBJ2-1 | TRBV6-1 | 12 | ASRVQGVRNEQF
. | TRBJ2-4 | TRBV4-3 | 15 | ASSQDYGTPAKNIQY
. | TRBJ1-5 | TRBV6-4 | 11 | ASSEQADQPQH
. | TRBJ2-3 | TRBV7-9 | 12 | ASPPGASTDTQY
. | TRBJ1-2 | TRBV6-6 | 13 | ASTQRGGTDGGYT